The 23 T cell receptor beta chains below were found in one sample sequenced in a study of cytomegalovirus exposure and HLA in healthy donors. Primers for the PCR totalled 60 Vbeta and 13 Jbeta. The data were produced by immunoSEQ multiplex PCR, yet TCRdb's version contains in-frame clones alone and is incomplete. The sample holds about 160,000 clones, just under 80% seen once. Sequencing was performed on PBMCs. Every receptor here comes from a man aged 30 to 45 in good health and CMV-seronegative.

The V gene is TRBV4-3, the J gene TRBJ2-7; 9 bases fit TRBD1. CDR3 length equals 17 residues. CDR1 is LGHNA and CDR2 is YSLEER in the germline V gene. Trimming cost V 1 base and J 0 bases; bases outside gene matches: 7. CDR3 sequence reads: CASSQGRTGAGSYEQYF. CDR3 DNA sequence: TGCGCCAGCAGCCAAGGTAGGACAGGGGCAGGCTCCTACGAGCAGTACTTC.

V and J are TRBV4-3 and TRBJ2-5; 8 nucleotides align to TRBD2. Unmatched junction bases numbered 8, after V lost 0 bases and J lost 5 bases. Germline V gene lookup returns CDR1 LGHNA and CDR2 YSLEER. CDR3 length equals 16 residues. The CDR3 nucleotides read TGCGCCAGCAGCCAAGAGACGCGGGGGGATGGTGAGACCCAGTACTTC. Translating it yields CASSQETRGDGETQYF.

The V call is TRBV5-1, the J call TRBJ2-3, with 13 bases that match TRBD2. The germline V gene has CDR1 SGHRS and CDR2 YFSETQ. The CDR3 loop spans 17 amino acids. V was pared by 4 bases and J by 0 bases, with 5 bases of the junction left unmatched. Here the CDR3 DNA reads TGCGCCAGCAGCCGTGGGACTAGCGGGACCAGCACAGATACGCAGTATTTT. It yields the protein CASSRGTSGTSTDTQYF.

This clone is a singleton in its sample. CDR3: CASSSLDRGQNSPLHF. In DNA, the CDR3 is TGTGCCAGCTCATCCTTGGACAGGGGGCAAAATTCACCCCTCCACTTT. The chain carries TRBV18 and TRBJ1-6; 11 bases are shared with TRBD1. The trim removed 5 bases at V and 7 bases at J, leaving 7 bases unmatched. The V gene's germline CDR1 is KGHSH and CDR2 LQKENI. The CDR3 is made up of 16 amino acids. The full variable domain, in which reference TRBV18 and TRBJ1-6 provide the parts outside the CDR3, is NAGVMQNPRHLVRRRGQEARLRCSPMKGHSHVYWYRQLPEEGLKFMVYLQKENIIDESGMPKERFSAEFPKEGPSILRIQQVVRGDSAAYFCASSSLDRGQNSPLHFGNGTRLTVT.

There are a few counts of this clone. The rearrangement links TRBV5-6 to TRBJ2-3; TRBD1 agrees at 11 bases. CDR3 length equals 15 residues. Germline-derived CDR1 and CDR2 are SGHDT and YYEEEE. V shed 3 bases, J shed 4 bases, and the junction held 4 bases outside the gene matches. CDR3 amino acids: CASSWAGQGADTQYF. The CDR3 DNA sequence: TGTGCCAGCAGCTGGGCGGGACAGGGGGCAGATACGCAGTATTTT.

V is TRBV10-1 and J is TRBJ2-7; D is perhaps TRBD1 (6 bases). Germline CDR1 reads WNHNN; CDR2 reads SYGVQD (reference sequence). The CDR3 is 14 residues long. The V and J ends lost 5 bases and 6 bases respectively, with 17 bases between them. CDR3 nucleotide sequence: TGCGCCAGCAGTTCGACAGCGCTCAGGGGCGAGCAGTACTTC. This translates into CASSSTALRGEQYF.

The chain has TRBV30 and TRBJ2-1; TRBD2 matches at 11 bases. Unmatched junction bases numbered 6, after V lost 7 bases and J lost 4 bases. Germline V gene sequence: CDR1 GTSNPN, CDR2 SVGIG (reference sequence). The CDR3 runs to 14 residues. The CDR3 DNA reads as TGTGCCTCAAAGACTAGCGGGAAGTACAATGAGCAGTTCTTC. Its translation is CASKTSGKYNEQFF.

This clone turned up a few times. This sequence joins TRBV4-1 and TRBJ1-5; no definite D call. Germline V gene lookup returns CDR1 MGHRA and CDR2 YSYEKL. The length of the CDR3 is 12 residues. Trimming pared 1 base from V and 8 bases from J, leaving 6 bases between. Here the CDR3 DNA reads TGCGCCAGCAGCCAAGTTGGAGAGCCCCAGCATTTT. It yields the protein CASSQVGEPQHF.

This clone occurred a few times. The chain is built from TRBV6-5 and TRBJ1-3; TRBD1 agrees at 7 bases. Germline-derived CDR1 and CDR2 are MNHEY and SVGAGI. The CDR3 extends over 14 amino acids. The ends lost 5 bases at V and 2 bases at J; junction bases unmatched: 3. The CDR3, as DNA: TGTGCCAGCAGTCAGGGGGATACTGGAAACACCATATATTTT. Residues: CASSQGDTGNTIYF.

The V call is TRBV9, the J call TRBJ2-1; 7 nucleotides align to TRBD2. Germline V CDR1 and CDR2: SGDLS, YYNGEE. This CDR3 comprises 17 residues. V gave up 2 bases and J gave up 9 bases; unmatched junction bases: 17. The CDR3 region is CASSVTPLAGALPEQFF. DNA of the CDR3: TGTGCCAGCAGCGTCACCCCTTTGGCGGGAGCCCTTCCTGAGCAGTTCTTC.

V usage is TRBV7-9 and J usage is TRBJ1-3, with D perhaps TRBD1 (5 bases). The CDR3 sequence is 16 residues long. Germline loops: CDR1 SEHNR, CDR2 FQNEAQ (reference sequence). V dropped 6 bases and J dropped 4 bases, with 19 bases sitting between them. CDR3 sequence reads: CASSYIDDSVGNTIYF. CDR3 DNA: TGTGCCAGCAGTTATATCGACGACAGTGTCGGAAACACCATATATTTT. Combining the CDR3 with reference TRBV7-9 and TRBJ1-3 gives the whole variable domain DTGVSQNPRHKITKRGQNVTFRCDPISEHNRLYWYRQTLGQGPEFLTYFQNEAQLEKSRLLSDRFSAERPKGSFSTLEIQRTEQGDSAMYLCASSYIDDSVGNTIYFGEGSWLTVV.

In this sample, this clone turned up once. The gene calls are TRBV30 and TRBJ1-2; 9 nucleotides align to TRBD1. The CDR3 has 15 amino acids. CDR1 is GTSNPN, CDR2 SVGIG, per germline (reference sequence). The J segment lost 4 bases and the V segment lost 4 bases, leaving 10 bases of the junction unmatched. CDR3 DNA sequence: TGTGCCTGGACTTCCCTGGGGACAGGGATCTATGGCTACACCTTC. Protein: CAWTSLGTGIYGYTF.

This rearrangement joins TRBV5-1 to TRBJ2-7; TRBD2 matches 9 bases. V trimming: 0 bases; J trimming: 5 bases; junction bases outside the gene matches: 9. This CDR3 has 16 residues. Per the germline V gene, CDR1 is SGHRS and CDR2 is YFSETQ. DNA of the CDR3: TGCGCCAGCAGCTTGGACCGAAGCGGGAGGCAGAACGAGCAGTACTTC. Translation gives CASSLDRSGRQNEQYF.

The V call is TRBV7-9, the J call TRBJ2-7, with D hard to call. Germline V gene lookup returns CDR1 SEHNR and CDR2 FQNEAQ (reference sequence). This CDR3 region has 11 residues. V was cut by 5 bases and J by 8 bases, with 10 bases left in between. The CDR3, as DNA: TGTGCCAGCAGCCCTGACACAAAGCAGTACTTC. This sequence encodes CASSPDTKQYF.

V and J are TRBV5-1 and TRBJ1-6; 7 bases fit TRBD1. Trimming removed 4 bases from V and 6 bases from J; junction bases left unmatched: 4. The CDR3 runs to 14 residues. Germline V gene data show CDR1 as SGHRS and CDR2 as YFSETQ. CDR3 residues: CASSPRDSNSPLHF. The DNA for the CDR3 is TGCGCCAGCAGCCCCCGGGACAGTAATTCACCCCTCCACTTT.

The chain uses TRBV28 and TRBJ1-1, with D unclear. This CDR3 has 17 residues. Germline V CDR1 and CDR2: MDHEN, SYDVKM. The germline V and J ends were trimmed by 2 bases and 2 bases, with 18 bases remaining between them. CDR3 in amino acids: CASSLLDLGEFNTEAFF. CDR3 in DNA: TGTGCCAGCAGTTTACTTGATCTAGGAGAGTTTAACACTGAAGCTTTCTTT.

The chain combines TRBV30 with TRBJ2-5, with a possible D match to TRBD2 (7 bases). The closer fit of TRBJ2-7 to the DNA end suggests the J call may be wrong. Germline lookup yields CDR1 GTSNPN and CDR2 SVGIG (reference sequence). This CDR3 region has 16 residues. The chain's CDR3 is CAWRKGPGGASYEQYF. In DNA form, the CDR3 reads TGTGCCTGGAGGAAGGGGCCGGGGGGCGCCTCCTACGAGCAGTACTTC.

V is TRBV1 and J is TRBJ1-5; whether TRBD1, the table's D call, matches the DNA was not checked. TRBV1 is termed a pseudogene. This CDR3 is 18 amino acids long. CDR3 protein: CTSTRWDRVFSSNQPQHF. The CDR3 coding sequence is TGCACCAGCACCCGATGGGACAGGGTTTTTTCGAGCAATCAGCCCCAGCATTTT.

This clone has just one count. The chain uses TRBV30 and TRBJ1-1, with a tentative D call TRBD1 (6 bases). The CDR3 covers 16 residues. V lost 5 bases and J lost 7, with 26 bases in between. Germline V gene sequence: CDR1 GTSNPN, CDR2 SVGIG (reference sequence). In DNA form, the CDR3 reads TGTGCCTGGCCAGTTCCCCGGGACATTCGTCGGCATGAAGCTTTCTTT. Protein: CAWPVPRDIRRHEAFF.

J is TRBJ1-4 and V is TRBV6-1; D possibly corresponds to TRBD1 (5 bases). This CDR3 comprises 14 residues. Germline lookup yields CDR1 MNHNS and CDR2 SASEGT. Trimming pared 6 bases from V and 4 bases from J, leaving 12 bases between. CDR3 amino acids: CASRGTPHNEKLFF. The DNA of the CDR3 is TGTGCCAGCAGAGGGACTCCCCATAATGAAAAACTGTTTTTT.

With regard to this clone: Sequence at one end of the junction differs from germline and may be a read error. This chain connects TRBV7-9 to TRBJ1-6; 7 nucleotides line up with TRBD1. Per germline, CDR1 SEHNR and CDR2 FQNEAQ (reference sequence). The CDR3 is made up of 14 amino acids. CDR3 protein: CSSSLEDRDSPLHF. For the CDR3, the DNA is TGTTCCAGCAGCTTAGAAGACAGGGATTCACCCCTCCACTTT. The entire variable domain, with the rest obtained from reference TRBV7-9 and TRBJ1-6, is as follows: DTGVSQNPRHKITKRGQNVTFRCDPISEHNRLYWYRQTLGQGPEFLTYFQNEAQLEKSRLLSDRFSAERPKGSFSTLEIQRTEQGDSAMYLCSSSLEDRDSPLHFGNGTRLTVT.

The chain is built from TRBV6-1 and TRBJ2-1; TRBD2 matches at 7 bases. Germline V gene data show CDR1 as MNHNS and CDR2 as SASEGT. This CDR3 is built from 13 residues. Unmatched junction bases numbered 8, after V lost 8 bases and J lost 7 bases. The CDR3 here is CASSEAGKNEQFF. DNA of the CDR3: TGTGCCAGCTCGGAAGCGGGAAAAAATGAGCAGTTCTTC.

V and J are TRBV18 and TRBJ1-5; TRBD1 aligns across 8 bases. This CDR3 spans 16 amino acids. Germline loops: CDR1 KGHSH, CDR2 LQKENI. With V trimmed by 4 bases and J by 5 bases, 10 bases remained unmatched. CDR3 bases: TGTGCCAGCTCACGAAAGGACAGGGTGTACGATCAGCCCCAGCATTTT. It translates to CASSRKDRVYDQPQHF.